A single sample gave rise to the 9 T cell receptor beta chains below, sequenced in a study of cytomegalovirus exposure and HLA in healthy donors. TCRdb's table, derived via immunoSEQ multiplex PCR, lists solely in-frame clones and lacks some. The sample lists about 88,000 clones; less than 90% were seen once. Sequenced material: PBMCs. The receptors were sampled from a woman between 18 and 29 years old in good health and CMV-seropositive.

The table lists this clone with a count of one. V gene TRBV7-6 combines with J gene TRBJ1-1; 8 positions match TRBD1. The V and J ends lost 4 bases and 8 bases, in that order; junction bases with no gene match: 12. CDR3 size: 15 residues. Germline values: CDR1 SGHVS, CDR2 FNYEAQ. CDR3 bases: TGTGCCAGCAGCTGGGGACAGGCGAACACTGTAGAAGCTTTCTTT. Translating it yields CASSWGQANTVEAFF. The full variable domain, rest sourced from reference TRBV7-6 and TRBJ1-1, is GAGVSQSPRYKVTKRGQDVALRCDPISGHVSLYWYRQALGQGPEFLTYFNYEAQQDKSGLPNDRFSAERPEGSISTLTIQRTEQRDSAMYRCASSWGQANTVEAFFGQGTRLTVV.

CDR3 nucleotide sequence: TGTGCCAGCAGCGTAGGTCCCTGGATACAGGGGTCCGGAGAGACCCAGTACTTC. This translates into CASSVGPWIQGSGETQYF. The chain links TRBV9 to TRBJ2-5, with 7 positions matching TRBD1. This CDR3 region has 18 residues. After removal of 0 bases from V and 4 bases from J, the junction contained 15 bases not matched to a gene. Germline V gene lookup returns CDR1 SGDLS and CDR2 YYNGEE.

This clone was detected only once. V usage is TRBV28 and J usage is TRBJ1-3, with D tentatively TRBD1 (6 bases). The V and J ends lost 5 bases and 0 bases respectively, with 14 bases between them. The V gene's germline CDR1 is MDHEN and CDR2 SYDVKM. The CDR3 sequence is 16 residues long. CDR3 sequence (DNA): TGTGCCAGCAGTCTGGACAGTGTCGACTCTGGAAACACCATATATTTT. Amino acids: CASSLDSVDSGNTIYF.

The rearrangement uses TRBV30 and TRBJ1-4; maybe TRBD1 (5 bases). Germline CDR1 GTSNPN, CDR2 SVGIG (reference sequence). The CDR3 length is 14 residues. V was shortened by 3 bases and J by 6 bases, with 14 bases between the two germline ends. The CDR3 coding sequence is TGTGCCTGGAGATCATCCCCGGGGGATGAAAAACTGTTTTTT. Translating gives CAWRSSPGDEKLFF.

CDR3 bases: TGTGCCAGCAGCCAAGAGTCCCGGGGGGGCGGCTACACCTTC. This translates into CASSQESRGGGYTF. The gene calls are TRBV4-2 and TRBJ1-2, with D tentatively TRBD1 (6 bases). The CDR3 loop spans 14 amino acids. Between the trimmed V and J ends, which lost 0 bases and 8 bases, there was a span of 13 bases. From germline, CDR1 is LGHNA and CDR2 YNFKEQ.

The chain joins TRBV13 to TRBJ1-2; maybe TRBD1 (6 bases). Germline V gene sequence: CDR1 PRHDT, CDR2 FYEKMQ (reference sequence). Trimming removed 5 bases from V and 4 bases from J, with 11 bases in between. The CDR3 consists of 13 residues. The CDR3 DNA reads as TGTGCCAGCAGCGGTCGGACAGTCTATGGCTACACCTTC. Protein sequence: CASSGRTVYGYTF.

The DNA of the CDR3 is TGTGCCAGCAGCCAAACCCTAGCGGGGGGGATCAGCGGGGAGCTGTTTTTT. Translation: CASSQTLAGGISGELFF. This chain joins TRBV4-2 and TRBJ2-2, with 12 positions matching TRBD2. V shed 2 bases, J shed 7 bases, and the junction held 8 bases outside the gene matches. Germline loops: CDR1 LGHNA, CDR2 YNFKEQ. The CDR3 loop spans 17 amino acids.

The CDR3 loop reads CASSLKDTDEKLFF. The CDR3 nucleotides read TGCGCCAGCAGCTTGAAGGACACTGATGAAAAACTGTTTTTT. This sequence joins TRBV5-1 and TRBJ1-4; tentatively, D is TRBD1 (5 bases). V gave up 1 base and J gave up 6 bases, with 10 bases separating them. CDR1 is SGHRS and CDR2 is YFSETQ in the germline V gene. The CDR3 spans 14 residues.

The count of this clone is one. This chain uses TRBV4-2 with TRBJ1-1, with TRBD1 identical over 8 bases. This CDR3 is 15 amino acids long. Germline V gene sequence: CDR1 LGHNA, CDR2 YNFKEQ. V trimming: 4 bases; J trimming: 5 bases; junction bases outside the gene matches: 9. The CDR3 region has the DNA TGTGCCAGCAGCCGAACTACAGGGGGGGAAACTGAAGCTTTCTTT. Its protein product is CASSRTTGGETEAFF.